This paragraph reports one TCR beta chain. Its antigen is not identified. This CDR3 has 17 residues. The germline V gene has CDR1 DFQATT and CDR2 SNEGSKA (reference sequence). V gave up 1 base and J gave up 3 bases, with 19 bases separating them. This record belongs to a study of response to subunit inactivated influenza vaccine. TCRdb re-called the RT-PCR reads with MiXCR, one entry per CDR3 protein. In the table there are approximately 500,000 distinct CDR3 sequences, over 10% of which are singletons. Regarding the study as a whole: Authors suggested each seasonal influenza vaccination recruits few new T cells.

The sequence came from a man aged 45-65 years who received an inactivated influenza vaccine. Sample: PBMCs from blood, taken 45 days after vaccination. The gene calls are TRBV20-1 and TRBJ1-5; D perhaps matches TRBD1 (5 bases). The CDR3 protein is CSARAIPGRRTNQPQHF. Here the CDR3 DNA reads TGCAGTGCTAGAGCTATCCCGGGACGCCGGACCAATCAGCCCCAGCATTTT.